Below are 27 T cell receptor beta chains sequenced from a single sample in a study of post-analysis software for immune sequencing data. These receptors are not linked to any known antigen. Notes on the study in general: TRBV5-6, TRBV5-1 and TRBV20-1 were among a few TRBV segments more frequent in patients than controls.

cDNA libraries of TCR beta carried unique molecular identifiers. TCRdb reprocessed the PCR reads with MiXCR, giving one entry per CDR3 protein. This repertoire shows some 690,000 distinct CDR3 sequences, 25% to 30% found once; its top ten account for more than 0.55%. The sequenced sample consisted of blood. These receptors came from a girl aged 10 to 17 with multiple sclerosis.

This clonotype was picked up a small number of times. The chain combines TRBV5-1 with TRBJ2-6; 10 positions match TRBD1. Trimming cost V 4 bases and J 0 bases; bases outside gene matches: 7. This CDR3 has 18 residues. The V gene's germline CDR1 is SGHRS and CDR2 YFSETQ. The CDR3 DNA is TGCGCCAGCAGCCCCAGGGACAGGGGTCGCTCTGGGGCCAACGTCCTGACTTTC. Its translation: CASSPRDRGRSGANVLTF.

The genes are TRBV7-6 and TRBJ2-7, with 7 bases matching TRBD1. The CDR3 extends over 15 amino acids. After removal of 5 bases from V and 2 bases from J, the junction contained 9 bases not matched to a gene. Germline loops: CDR1 SGHVS, CDR2 FNYEAQ. CDR3 amino acids: CASSPTGQPPYEQYF. CDR3 coding DNA: TGTGCCAGCAGCCCTACGGGACAGCCGCCCTACGAGCAGTACTTC. The complete variable domain, with remaining parts taken from reference TRBV7-6 and TRBJ2-7, reads GAGVSQSPRYKVTKRGQDVALRCDPISGHVSLYWYRQALGQGPEFLTYFNYEAQQDKSGLPNDRFSAERPEGSISTLTIQRTEQRDSAMYRCASSPTGQPPYEQYFGPGTRLTVT.

This clonotype was detected only a few times. The V gene is TRBV28, the J gene TRBJ2-2; 10 positions agree with TRBD2. V dropped 5 bases and J dropped 5; count of bases not matched to a gene: 5. In germline, CDR1 is MDHEN, CDR2 SYDVKM. The length of the CDR3 is 15 residues. The DNA of the CDR3 is TGTGCCAGCAGTCCCAGCGGGAGGGTTACCGGGGAGCTGTTTTTT. Protein: CASSPSGRVTGELFF.

This chain joins TRBV7-9 and TRBJ1-2; 10 bases agree with TRBD1. V was pared by 3 bases and J by 11 bases, with 12 bases of the junction left unmatched. The CDR3 is made up of 15 amino acids. The germline gives CDR1 SEHNR, CDR2 FQNEAQ (reference sequence). The CDR3 sequence: CASSLPGQGRAGYTF. Written as DNA, the CDR3 is TGTGCCAGCAGCTTGCCGGGACAGGGGCGAGCGGGGTACACCTTC.

The chain has TRBV6-4 and TRBJ2-3; TRBD2 aligns across 9 bases. V lost 4 bases to trimming and J lost 4 bases; unmatched junction nucleotides: 3. The CDR3 length is 14 residues. Germline CDR1 reads MRHNA; CDR2 reads SNTAGT. The CDR3 DNA sequence: TGTGCCAGCAGTGCTAGCGGGGTTGCAGATACGCAGTATTTT. Translation gives CASSASGVADTQYF.

There are a few counts of this clonotype. The genes are TRBV7-8 and TRBJ2-1; TRBD2 agrees at 8 bases. The CDR3 runs to 15 residues. The V gene end was trimmed by 7 bases and the J gene end by 4 bases; junction bases not matched to a gene: 9. The V gene's germline CDR1 is SGHVS and CDR2 FQNEAQ. In DNA, the CDR3 is TGTGCCAGCACTACTAGCGGAACTGGGTACAATGAGCAGTTCTTC. Its translation is CASTTSGTGYNEQFF.

This clonotype was observed a handful of times. The rearrangement links TRBV7-8 to TRBJ2-3; D may correspond to TRBD1 or TRBD2 (5 bases each). This CDR3 has 16 residues. Germline CDR1 reads SGHVS; CDR2 reads FQNEAQ. V was cut by 5 bases and J by 0 bases, with 15 bases left in between. The CDR3 region is CASSPTGRTSTDTQYF. For the CDR3, the DNA is TGTGCCAGCAGCCCCACGGGGCGGACTAGCACAGATACGCAGTATTTT.

The chain combines TRBV12-5 with TRBJ1-5, with no clear D. The CDR3 covers 13 residues. V lost 11 bases and J lost 10, with 21 bases in between. Germline assignment: CDR1 LGHNT and CDR2 FRNRAP. CDR3 DNA sequence: TGTGCTCGATCGAGGAGGACCCCTCCACCCCAGCATTTT. It translates to CARSRRTPPPQHF.

This clonotype was observed a few times. The chain carries TRBV20-1 and TRBJ2-3; no clear D gene. V was trimmed by 2 bases and J by 1 base, leaving 4 bases between them. CDR3 length equals 12 residues. Germline V gene data show CDR1 as DFQATT and CDR2 as SNEGSKA (reference sequence). DNA for the CDR3: TGCAGTGCTAGATTCGGCACAGATACGCAGTATTTT. Its translation is CSARFGTDTQYF.

The J gene is TRBJ2-3, the V gene TRBV20-1; no reliable D call. CDR1 and CDR2 (germline): DFQATT, SNEGSKA (reference sequence). This CDR3 has 13 amino acids. Between the trimmed V and J ends, which lost 3 bases and 4 bases, there was a span of 11 bases. CDR3 loop: CSARWSGPDTQYF. The DNA of the CDR3 is TGCAGTGCTAGGTGGTCCGGGCCAGATACGCAGTATTTT.

The chain has TRBV5-6 and TRBJ1-2; D might be TRBD1 (5 bases). Trimming removed 3 bases from V and 4 bases from J, with 13 bases in between. CDR1 and CDR2 from the germline V gene are SGHDT and YYEEEE. The length of the CDR3 is 14 residues. The CDR3 DNA sequence: TGTGCCAGCAGCTGGGGACCTAGCCCCTATGGCTACACCTTC. It yields the protein CASSWGPSPYGYTF.

A word on this clonotype: This may stem from a read error, because a much larger clone lies one nucleotide away. The J gene is TRBJ2-3, the V gene TRBV29-1; D is undetermined. The CDR3 has 11 amino acids. Germline V lookup: CDR1 SQVTM, CDR2 ANQGSEA. CDR3 bases: TGCAGCGTCGCCGGTCCAGATACGCAGTGTTTT. Protein sequence: CSVAGPDTQCF.

This clonotype was seen more than once but under ten times. The V call is TRBV13, the J call TRBJ2-5; D perhaps matches TRBD1 (6 bases). The germline CDR1 and CDR2 sequences are PRHDT and FYEKMQ (reference sequence). The V end lost 6 bases, the J end lost 0 bases, and 11 bases lay between the germline ends. The CDR3 is 14 amino acids. The CDR3 sequence: CASSFRQDQETQYF. CDR3 nucleotide sequence: TGTGCCAGCAGTTTCAGACAGGACCAAGAGACCCAGTACTTC.

J is TRBJ1-5 and V is TRBV20-1; 10 bases fit TRBD1. The CDR3 covers 15 residues. Germline CDR1 is DFQATT and CDR2 is SNEGSKA (reference sequence). Trimming removed 3 bases from V and 2 bases from J; junction bases left unmatched: 4. CDR3 DNA sequence: TGCAGTGCTAGTGCCGGGACAGGGGGCAATCAGCCCCAGCATTTT. Translating gives CSASAGTGGNQPQHF.

J is TRBJ1-5 and V is TRBV7-2; D remains ambiguous. CDR1 and CDR2 (germline): SGHTA, FQGNSA. With 1 base removed from V and 0 bases from J, the gap between germline ends came to 7 bases. The CDR3 totals 15 residues. The CDR3, as DNA: TGTGCCAGCAGCTTAGGACGTTCTAGCAATCAGCCCCAGCATTTT. Translating gives CASSLGRSSNQPQHF.

This clonotype has ten or more counts. The genes are TRBV5-1 and TRBJ2-7; TRBD1 aligns across 9 bases. The V gene end was trimmed by 4 bases and the J gene end by 2 bases; junction bases not matched to a gene: 7. Germline V lookup: CDR1 SGHRS, CDR2 YFSETQ. The CDR3 has 15 amino acids. CDR3: CASSPGTGRAYEQYF. CDR3 coding DNA: TGCGCCAGCAGCCCCGGGACAGGGAGGGCCTACGAGCAGTACTTC.

This clonotype was observed a handful of times. The chain recombines TRBV25-1 with TRBJ2-7, with D uncertain. V lost 7 bases to trimming and J lost 1 base, with 8 bases between them. The CDR3 is made up of 12 amino acids. Germline CDR1 and CDR2: MGHDK and SYGVNS. The CDR3 DNA follows: TGTGCCAGCATTTCACAATCCTACGAGCAGTACTTC. It encodes CASISQSYEQYF.

V is TRBV29-1 and J is TRBJ2-1; 14 bases are a match to TRBD2. V trimming: 6 bases; J trimming: 14 bases; junction bases outside the gene matches: 12. The CDR3 consists of 14 residues. In germline, CDR1 is SQVTM, CDR2 ANQGSEA. The CDR3 here is CSVTRRLAGGPEFF. The CDR3 nucleotides read TGCAGCGTAACCCGGAGACTAGCGGGAGGGCCGGAGTTCTTC.

The V and J genes are TRBV5-1 and TRBJ1-6; 7 positions match TRBD1. From germline, CDR1 is SGHRS and CDR2 YFSETQ. Trimming took 3 bases from V and 7 from J; bases not matched to a gene: 7. The CDR3 consists of 15 residues. In DNA, the CDR3 is TGCGCCAGCAGCTGGACCGGGACAGAGAATTCACCCCTCCACTTT. Its translation: CASSWTGTENSPLHF.

This clonotype showed up just a few times. The chain has TRBV12-3 or TRBV12-4 and TRBJ1-2; D perhaps matches TRBD1 (6 bases). Trimming pared 6 bases from V and 5 bases from J, leaving 13 bases between. The length of the CDR3 is 13 residues. CDR3 region: CASRSTGTYGYTF. CDR3 DNA sequence: TGTGCCAGCAGGAGCACAGGGACTTATGGCTACACCTTC.

Turning to this clonotype: A much larger clone lies one base from this, so it may be a read error. The V call is TRBV20-1, the J call TRBJ2-1; 7 positions match TRBD1. With 5 bases clipped from V and 8 bases from J, the junction kept 18 bases outside the gene matches. The V gene's germline CDR1 is DFQATT and CDR2 SNEGSKA (reference sequence). CDR3 length: 16 amino acids. The CDR3 bases are TGCAGTGCTCACATAAGGCGCAGGGGGAGATACGATGAGCAGTTCTTC. Its translation is CSAHIRRRGRYDEQFF.

There are a few counts of this clonotype. V is TRBV4-1 and J is TRBJ2-5, with D maybe TRBD1 (5 bases). From germline, CDR1 is MGHRA and CDR2 YSYEKL. The CDR3 loop spans 13 amino acids. The V gene lost 5 bases and the J gene lost 5 bases, with 12 bases spanning the gap. The CDR3 is CASSGIAGETQYF. CDR3 coding DNA: TGCGCCAGCAGCGGAATCGCAGGGGAGACCCAGTACTTC.

This clonotype has more than one count but fewer than ten. The chain joins TRBV29-1 to TRBJ2-5; D possibly matches TRBD1 or TRBD2 (5 bases each). Trimming removed 3 bases from V and 5 bases from J, with 13 bases in between. Germline V gene lookup returns CDR1 SQVTM and CDR2 ANQGSEA. The CDR3 covers 13 residues. CDR3 nucleotides: TGCAGCGTTGACAGGGAGTTAGGGGAGACCCAGTACTTC. This gives the protein CSVDRELGETQYF.

V is TRBV20-1 and J is TRBJ2-1, with D perhaps TRBD2 (6 bases). V shed 6 bases and J shed 0 bases, with 9 bases lying between them. Germline V lookup: CDR1 DFQATT, CDR2 SNEGSKA (reference sequence). CDR3 length: 13 amino acids. In DNA form, the CDR3 reads TGCAGTGCCGGGGGAACCTCCTACAATGAGCAGTTCTTC. This gives the protein CSAGGTSYNEQFF.

The chain recombines TRBV7-2 with TRBJ2-1; 9 positions agree with TRBD1. Germline V gene data show CDR1 as SGHTA and CDR2 as FQGNSA. V trimming: 5 bases; J trimming: 5 bases; junction bases outside the gene matches: 7. The CDR3 runs 15 residues. As DNA, the CDR3 is TGTGCCAGCAGCCGAACCGGGACAGGGAACAATGAGCAGTTCTTC. Encoded protein: CASSRTGTGNNEQFF. The full variable domain, its missing parts supplied by reference TRBV7-2 and TRBJ2-1, is GAGVSQSPSNKVTEKGKDVELRCDPISGHTALYWYRQSLGQGLEFLIYFQGNSAPDKSGLPSDRFSAERTGGSVSTLTIQRTQQEDSAVYLCASSRTGTGNNEQFFGPGTRLTVL.

This clonotype has only a few counts. V is TRBV6-5 and J is TRBJ1-4; D is perhaps TRBD1 (6 bases). The CDR3 runs to 15 residues. Between the trimmed V and J ends, which lost 4 bases and 0 bases, there was a span of 9 bases. Germline CDR1 MNHEY, CDR2 SVGAGI. The CDR3 region has the DNA TGTGCCAGCAGTTTCGGGGACACAACTAATGAAAAACTGTTTTTT. Translating it yields CASSFGDTTNEKLFF.

The V gene is TRBV5-1, the J gene TRBJ1-2; D unclear. This CDR3 contains 13 residues. CDR1 is SGHRS, CDR2 YFSETQ, per germline. V lost 0 bases, J lost 7 bases, and 10 bases lay in between. In nucleotides, the CDR3 is TGCGCCAGCAGCTTGGGGGCAGCTTTTGGCTACACCTTC. Its protein is CASSLGAAFGYTF.